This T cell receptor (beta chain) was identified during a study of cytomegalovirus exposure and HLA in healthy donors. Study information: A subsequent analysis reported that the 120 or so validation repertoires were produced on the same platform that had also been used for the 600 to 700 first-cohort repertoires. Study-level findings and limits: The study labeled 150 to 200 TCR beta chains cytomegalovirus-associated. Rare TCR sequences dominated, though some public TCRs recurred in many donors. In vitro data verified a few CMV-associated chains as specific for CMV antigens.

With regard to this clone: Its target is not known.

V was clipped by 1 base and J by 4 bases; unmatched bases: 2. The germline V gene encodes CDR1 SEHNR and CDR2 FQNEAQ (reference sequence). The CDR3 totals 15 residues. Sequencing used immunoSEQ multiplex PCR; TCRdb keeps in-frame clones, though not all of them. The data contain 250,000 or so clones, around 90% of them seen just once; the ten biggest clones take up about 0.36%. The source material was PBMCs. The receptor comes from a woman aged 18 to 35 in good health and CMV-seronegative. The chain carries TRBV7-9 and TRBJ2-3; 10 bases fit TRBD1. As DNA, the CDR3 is TGTGCCAGCAGCTTAGTCGGACAGGGGGCAGATACGCAGTATTTT. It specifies CASSLVGQGADTQYF.